Sequencing of this T cell receptor beta chain was carried out in a study of T-cell reconstitution after alpha-beta-depleted transplantation in children. Regarding the study as a whole: Recipient T cells and thymic progenitors that survived gave rise to the high TCRbeta diversity observed at day 60 in some patients. Several hundred expanded graft clones reportedly gave rise to the alpha-beta T cells present about two months after transplant. Hyperexpanded clones declined; after one year, newly produced T cells mostly supplied diversity.

Germline CDR1 and CDR2: MNHEY and SVGEGT. The CDR3 runs 15 residues. The V gene lost 2 bases and the J gene lost 6 bases, with 17 bases spanning the gap. Library preparation (for TCRbeta) was performed with unique molecular identifiers. TCRdb analysed the PCR reads with MiXCR anew, one entry per CDR3 protein. The profile shows around 450,000 distinct CDR3 sequences, roughly a tenth of them singletons. This clonotype was picked up a small number of times. Its antigen is still unknown. This chain connects TRBV6-2 or TRBV6-3 to TRBJ2-7, with D unclear. Sample: PBMCs, taken before TCRalphabeta/CD19-depleted stem cell transplant. The receptor's source is a child aged 2 to 10 with inherited bone marrow failure, due to receive a stem cell transplant. CDR3 sequence (DNA): TGTGCCAGCAGTTACGGCGACCGGGTGTCTGGCGAGCAGTACTTC. Its protein is CASSYGDRVSGEQYF.